This T cell receptor (beta chain) was found in a study of patients and donors after allogeneic stem cell transplantation. Trimming removed 1 base from V and 4 bases from J, with 5 bases in between. Germline values: CDR1 SQVTM, CDR2 ANQGSEA. CDR3 length equals 12 residues. This clonotype was recorded at least ten times. TCRdb reprocessed the RT-PCR reads via MiXCR and lists one record per CDR3 protein. The sample yields 800,000 to 1,000,000 distinct CDR3 sequences, roughly 17% seen once. This receptor was taken from a human donor who was either an allogeneic HSCT recipient or a stem cell or donor lymphocyte infusion donor (not recorded which). It is not recorded whose cells these are; they may come from a transplant donor. The chain employs TRBV29-1 and TRBJ2-4; a weak D match, TRBD1 (5 bases). Sequencing was carried out using blood, either unsorted or a sorted T cell fraction (not recorded which). CDR3 sequence (DNA): TGCAGCGTTGAAGGACAGAAAAACATTCAGTACTTC. This codes for CSVEGQKNIQYF. The full variable domain, completed using reference TRBV29-1 and TRBJ2-4, is SAVISQKPSRDICQRGTSLTIQCQVDSQVTMMFWYRQQPGQSLTLIATANQGSEATYESGFVIDKFPISRPNLTFSTLTVSNMSPEDSSIYLCSVEGQKNIQYFGAGTRLSVL.